These 29 T cell receptor beta chains share one sample of origin, sequenced in a study of shared clonotypes between healthy human individuals. Clones were sequenced by immunoSEQ multiplex PCR, and TCRdb holds only the in-frame ones, with some missing. The sample shows a few million clones, roughly 92% of them seen only once. The specimen was naive CD4+ T cells sorted from blood. Subset meaning: CD45RA+ positively selected. These receptors were obtained from a man in his late teens or twenties in good health.

The chain recombines TRBV7-2 with TRBJ1-2; the D gene is possibly TRBD1 (5 bases). The CDR3 spans 15 residues. CDR1 is SGHTA, CDR2 FQGNSA, per germline. V was trimmed by 4 bases and J by 3 bases, leaving 15 bases between them. The CDR3 loop is CASSSMGVGDYGYTF. The CDR3 DNA follows: TGTGCCAGCAGCTCAATGGGGGTCGGCGACTATGGCTACACCTTC.

This clone was picked up one time. This chain uses TRBV5-5 with TRBJ1-5, with D possibly being TRBD1 (5 bases). CDR3 length equals 16 residues. Trimming pared 3 bases from V and 0 bases from J, leaving 13 bases between. Germline V lookup: CDR1 SGHKS, CDR2 YYEKEE (reference sequence). CDR3 protein: CASSYLPQVSNQPQHF. The CDR3 DNA reads TGTGCCAGCAGCTATTTACCACAGGTTAGCAATCAGCCCCAGCATTTT.

The J gene is TRBJ1-5, the V gene TRBV6-1, with D possibly matching TRBD1 (6 bases). CDR1 is MNHNS, CDR2 SASEGT, per germline. The CDR3 totals 15 residues. The ends were cut back, 4 bases at V and 5 bases at J, with 15 bases in the middle. CDR3 DNA: TGTGCCAGCAGTGGCGTTACAGGGAACCATCAGCCCCAGCATTTT. Protein product: CASSGVTGNHQPQHF.

The CDR3 protein is CASSRGIGSGEKLFF. The DNA for the CDR3 is TGTGCCAGCAGTCGGGGGATCGGTAGCGGTGAAAAACTGTTTTTT. The J gene is TRBJ1-4, the V gene TRBV27, with D perhaps TRBD1 (5 bases). This CDR3 spans 15 amino acids. Germline-derived CDR1 and CDR2 are MNHEY and SMNVEV (reference sequence). V gave up 5 bases and J gave up 7 bases, with 17 bases separating them.

V and J are TRBV30 and TRBJ1-6; D possibly corresponds to TRBD1 (6 bases). This CDR3 is built from 13 residues. The germline V gene encodes CDR1 GTSNPN and CDR2 SVGIG (reference sequence). V was shortened by 4 bases and J by 7 bases, with 11 bases between the two germline ends. The CDR3 bases are TGTGCCTGGAATGCAGGGGCAAATTCACCCCTCCACTTT. It specifies CAWNAGANSPLHF. Complete variable domain (other parts from reference TRBV30 and TRBJ1-6): SQTIHQWPATLVQPVGSPLSLECTVEGTSNPNLYWYRQAAGRGLQLLFYSVGIGQISSEVPQNLSASRPQDRQFILSSKKLLLSDSGFYLCAWNAGANSPLHFGNGTRLTVT.

The V gene is TRBV11-3, the J gene TRBJ2-7; D might be TRBD1 (6 bases). Trimming pared 1 base from V and 6 bases from J, leaving 10 bases between. This CDR3 comprises 13 residues. In germline, CDR1 is SGHNT, CDR2 YENEEA. CDR3 loop: CASSLGGTSEQYF. The CDR3 DNA follows: TGTGCCAGCAGCTTAGGAGGGACATCCGAGCAGTACTTC.

This chain joins TRBV7-3 and TRBJ2-5, with 9 bases identical to TRBD1. Germline lookup yields CDR1 SGHTA and CDR2 FQGTGA. Losses at the gene ends were 5 bases for V and 4 bases for J; bases not matched to a gene: 8. CDR3 length: 15 amino acids. The CDR3 bases are TGTGCCAGCAGCGCTCAAAGGGGACAGGGAGAGACCCAGTACTTC. It is translated as CASSAQRGQGETQYF.

Comments on this clone: Different DNA sequences within this sample yield the same CDR3. In nucleotides, the CDR3 is TGTGCCAGTAGCCTCAGGGAGAGCAATCAGCCCCAGCATTTT. The encoded protein is CASSLRESNQPQHF. The rearrangement links TRBV19 to TRBJ1-5; perhaps TRBD1 as D (5 bases). CDR1 and CDR2 (germline): LNHDA, SQIVND (reference sequence). V shed 6 bases and J shed 1 base, with 10 bases lying between them. This CDR3 is 14 amino acids long.

The rearrangement uses TRBV25-1 and TRBJ1-2, with unresolved D. Germline CDR1 reads MGHDK; CDR2 reads SYGVNS. The germline V and J ends were trimmed by 2 bases and 5 bases, with 12 bases remaining between them. The CDR3 has 14 amino acids. The CDR3 protein is CASSEGGPGYGYTF. In DNA form, the CDR3 reads TGTGCCAGCAGTGAAGGAGGGCCCGGGTATGGCTACACCTTC.

This clone was counted a single time. V is TRBV4-3 and J is TRBJ2-7, with D uncertain. There are 14 residues in the CDR3. CDR1 and CDR2 from the germline V gene are LGHNA and YSLEER. Trimming removed 4 bases from V and 0 bases from J, with 10 bases in between. The CDR3 sequence is CASSPQVSSYEQYF. The CDR3 DNA follows: TGCGCCAGCAGCCCGCAGGTTAGCTCCTACGAGCAGTACTTC.

The chain is built from TRBV7-9 and TRBJ1-2; tentatively, D is TRBD1 (5 bases). Per the germline V gene, CDR1 is SEHNR and CDR2 is FQNEAQ (reference sequence). With 3 bases removed from V and 4 bases from J, the gap between germline ends came to 15 bases. There are 15 residues in the CDR3. The DNA of the CDR3 is TGTGCCAGCAGCTTGACAGCCCCAGTAGGCTATGGCTACACCTTC. It yields the protein CASSLTAPVGYGYTF.

The rearrangement uses TRBV19 and TRBJ2-3, with D possibly being TRBD2 (5 bases). This CDR3 region has 15 residues. Germline assignment: CDR1 LNHDA and CDR2 SQIVND (reference sequence). Trimming cost V 7 bases and J 0 bases, with 14 bases left between them. CDR3 nucleotide sequence: TGTGCCAGTAATAGGAGGAGTGGGAGCACAGATACGCAGTATTTT. This encodes CASNRRSGSTDTQYF.

V is TRBV9 and J is TRBJ2-3; a weak D match, TRBD1 (6 bases). CDR1 and CDR2 from the germline V gene are SGDLS and YYNGEE. Trimming took off 3 bases at V and 5 bases at J, with 19 bases between the two ends. The length of the CDR3 is 16 residues. In DNA form, the CDR3 reads TGTGCCAGCAGCGGAGTACAGGGACGGGGCATAGATACGCAGTATTTT. Its protein product is CASSGVQGRGIDTQYF.

The chain uses TRBV5-1 and TRBJ1-1; possibly TRBD1 for D (5 bases). Trimming left V 1 base short and J 1 base short, with 11 bases between. CDR3 length: 15 residues. CDR1 is SGHRS and CDR2 is YFSETQ in the germline V gene. The CDR3 reads CASSLPRDSNTEAFF. DNA for the CDR3: TGCGCCAGCAGCTTGCCCCGGGACTCGAACACTGAAGCTTTCTTT.

The rearrangement joins TRBV6-5 to TRBJ2-3, with D perhaps matching TRBD1 (6 bases). V was pared by 5 bases and J by 1 base, with 10 bases between. The CDR3 runs 14 residues. Germline V gene lookup returns CDR1 MNHEY and CDR2 SVGAGI. Here the CDR3 reads CASSRTVGTDTQYF. The CDR3, as DNA: TGTGCCAGCAGTAGGACAGTGGGCACAGATACGCAGTATTTT.

As for this clone: The identical CDR3 is also encoded by other nucleotide sequences in the sample. This chain links TRBV20-1 with TRBJ1-2; D possibly corresponds to TRBD1 (5 bases). The CDR3 has 11 residues. Germline-derived CDR1 and CDR2 are DFQATT and SNEGSKA (reference sequence). V was pared by 5 bases and J by 4 bases, with 8 bases between. The CDR3, as DNA: TGCAGTGCTCGAACAGGCTATGGCTACACCTTC. Amino acid sequence: CSARTGYGYTF.

This clone was found a few times. Distinct nucleotide sequences in the sample also encode this CDR3. The V call is TRBV18, the J call TRBJ1-3, with 11 bases matching TRBD1. The V gene end was trimmed by 0 bases and the J gene end by 2 bases; junction bases not matched to a gene: 0. CDR3 size: 16 residues. CDR1 and CDR2 from the germline V gene are KGHSH and LQKENI. CDR3 sequence reads: CASSPPGQGAGNTIYF. The CDR3 DNA follows: TGTGCCAGCTCACCACCGGGACAGGGGGCTGGAAACACCATATATTTT.

The chain is built from TRBV6-5 and TRBJ2-1; 13 bases fit TRBD2. Looked up from germline, CDR1 is MNHEY and CDR2 is SVGAGI. There are 14 residues in the CDR3. After removal of 4 bases from V and 10 bases from J, the junction contained 4 bases not matched to a gene. CDR3 protein: CASSFGLAGVEQFF. The CDR3, as DNA: TGTGCCAGCAGTTTTGGACTAGCGGGAGTCGAGCAGTTCTTC.

The chain carries TRBV7-2 and TRBJ2-1; D gene ambiguous. Germline CDR1 reads SGHTA; CDR2 reads FQGNSA. V was trimmed by 5 bases and J by 10 bases, leaving 15 bases between them. The CDR3 has 13 amino acids. The CDR3 loop is CASSPYNNAEQFF. The DNA for the CDR3 is TGTGCCAGCAGCCCCTACAATAACGCAGAGCAGTTCTTC. Variable domain in full (rest from reference TRBV7-2 and TRBJ2-1): GAGVSQSPSNKVTEKGKDVELRCDPISGHTALYWYRQSLGQGLEFLIYFQGNSAPDKSGLPSDRFSAERTGGSVSTLTIQRTQQEDSAVYLCASSPYNNAEQFFGPGTRLTVL.

The chain combines TRBV10-3 with TRBJ2-3; tentatively, D is TRBD1 (6 bases). Trimming left V 5 bases short and J 0 bases short, with 9 bases between. This CDR3 is 14 amino acids long. The germline V gene has CDR1 ENHRY and CDR2 SYGVKD. In DNA, the CDR3 is TGTGCCATCAGTTCAGGGGCCAGCACAGATACGCAGTATTTT. It specifies CAISSGASTDTQYF.

The chain recombines TRBV29-1 with TRBJ2-1; 7 positions agree with TRBD1. The CDR3 is 15 residues long. Per the germline V gene, CDR1 is SQVTM and CDR2 is ANQGSEA. The ends lost 3 bases at V and 4 bases at J; junction bases unmatched: 9. CDR3 protein: CSVELLQGLYNEQFF. The CDR3 coding sequence is TGCAGCGTTGAGCTTCTACAGGGGTTGTACAATGAGCAGTTCTTC.

This sequence joins TRBV12-5 and TRBJ2-1, with no clear D. Trimming took 2 bases from V and 8 from J, leaving 13 bases between them. Germline CDR1 and CDR2: LGHNT and FRNRAP. The CDR3 totals 14 residues. The CDR3 DNA follows: TGTGCTAGTGGTTTGCTTCCGGAAGTTCATGAGCAGTTCTTC. Its protein product is CASGLLPEVHEQFF. The full variable domain, completed using reference TRBV12-5 and TRBJ2-1, is DARVTQTPRHKVTEMGQEVTMRCQPILGHNTVFWYRQTMMQGLELLAYFRNRAPLDDSGMPKDRFSAEMPDATLATLKIQPSEPRDSAVYFCASGLLPEVHEQFFGPGTRLTVL.

The chain links TRBV18 to TRBJ1-2; D gene uncertain. The CDR3 is made up of 11 amino acids. Germline CDR1 and CDR2: KGHSH and LQKENI. Trimming stripped 3 bases from V and 4 bases from J, with 3 bases between. DNA of the CDR3: TGTGCCAGCTCACCTACCTATGGCTACACCTTC. Its protein product is CASSPTYGYTF.

V gene TRBV27 combines with J gene TRBJ1-1; tentative D call: TRBD1 (6 bases). CDR3 length: 16 amino acids. Germline lookup yields CDR1 MNHEY and CDR2 SMNVEV (reference sequence). V lost 2 bases and J lost 4, with 17 bases in between. CDR3 residues: CASSLMGAPGSTEAFF. DNA for the CDR3: TGTGCCAGCAGTTTAATGGGGGCCCCCGGGAGCACTGAAGCTTTCTTT.

About this clone itself: A read error may account for a junction end that differs from germline. J is TRBJ2-6 and V is TRBV7-7, with D perhaps TRBD1 (5 bases). In germline, CDR1 is SSHAT, CDR2 FNYEAQ (reference sequence). CDR3 length: 15 residues. DNA of the CDR3: TGTGCTAGCAGCGAAGGGGTTTCTGGGGCCAACGTCCTGACTTTC. This sequence encodes CASSEGVSGANVLTF. The whole variable domain, remainder taken from reference TRBV7-7 and TRBJ2-6, is GAGVSQSPRYKVTKRGQDVTLRCDPISSHATLYWYQQALGQGPEFLTYFNYEAQPDKSGLPSDRFSAERPEGSISTLTIQRTEQRDSAMYRCASSEGVSGANVLTFGAGSRLTVL.

This chain joins TRBV10-3 and TRBJ1-1, with D possibly TRBD1 on 5 matching bases. This CDR3 contains 15 residues. Germline values: CDR1 ENHRY, CDR2 SYGVKD. V was clipped by 10 bases and J by 0 bases, with 18 bases between them. CDR3 sequence: CATHRGIEMNTEAFF. CDR3 sequence (DNA): TGTGCCACGCATCGGGGCATCGAAATGAACACTGAAGCTTTCTTT.

The V and J genes are TRBV6-5 and TRBJ2-1; D may be TRBD1 (5 bases). Germline lookup yields CDR1 MNHEY and CDR2 SVGAGI. The CDR3 has 14 residues. V dropped 7 bases and J dropped 2 bases, with 12 bases sitting between them. CDR3 DNA: TGTGCCAGCAAGGTGGGGCAAGCCTACAATGAGCAGTTCTTC. It yields the protein CASKVGQAYNEQFF.

The genes are TRBV30 and TRBJ1-2, with D tentatively TRBD1 (5 bases). V lost 3 bases and J 6 bases, leaving 20 bases between the germline ends. Germline lookup yields CDR1 GTSNPN and CDR2 SVGIG (reference sequence). This CDR3 has 15 amino acids. CDR3: CAWSPGAGSFNGYTF. CDR3 bases: TGTGCCTGGAGCCCTGGGGCAGGAAGTTTCAATGGCTACACCTTC. Variable domain in full (rest from reference TRBV30 and TRBJ1-2): SQTIHQWPATLVQPVGSPLSLECTVEGTSNPNLYWYRQAAGRGLQLLFYSVGIGQISSEVPQNLSASRPQDRQFILSSKKLLLSDSGFYLCAWSPGAGSFNGYTFGSGTRLTVV.

The J gene is TRBJ2-3, the V gene TRBV4-2; 8 bases are a match to TRBD2. The V gene's germline CDR1 is LGHNA and CDR2 YNFKEQ. This CDR3 is built from 14 residues. J was trimmed by 8 bases and V by 2 bases; bases with no gene match: 6. DNA for the CDR3: TGTGCCAGCAGCCAAACGGGGGGGCCAGTTACGCAGTATTTT. Its protein is CASSQTGGPVTQYF.